The 25 T cell receptor beta chains in this list originate from one sample, sequenced in a study of T cell changes during pregnancy in multiple sclerosis. TCRdb's copy holds only in-frame clones and misses some; the assay was immunoSEQ multiplex PCR. The sample yields some 40,000 clones, just over 90% seen once. The sample in question was CD4+ T cells from peripheral blood mononuclear cells, obtained in the third trimester of pregnancy. These receptors were collected from a female donor with multiple sclerosis, enrolled in a pregnancy study.

The chain links TRBV18 to TRBJ1-2; the D gene is possibly TRBD1 (5 bases). The length of the CDR3 is 15 residues. Germline loops: CDR1 KGHSH, CDR2 LQKENI. The germline V and J ends were trimmed by 2 bases and 8 bases, with 18 bases remaining between them. In DNA form, the CDR3 reads TGTGCCAGCTCACCAACGACGGGGGTGTTCGGCGGCTACACCTTC. Translated, it gives CASSPTTGVFGGYTF.

J is TRBJ2-1 and V is TRBV10-3, with a possible D match to TRBD2 (6 bases). Germline CDR1 reads ENHRY; CDR2 reads SYGVKD. The CDR3 loop spans 15 amino acids. Trimming shortened V by 5 bases and J by 6 bases, and 17 bases separated the two germline ends. The CDR3 DNA follows: TGTGCCATCAGTTCGGGGGAGTCGGGTTTCAATGAGCAGTTCTTC. This encodes CAISSGESGFNEQFF.

This chain links TRBV4-1 with TRBJ2-7; TRBD1 agrees at 10 bases. After removal of 4 bases from V and 3 bases from J, the junction contained 9 bases not matched to a gene. The CDR3 has 16 residues. CDR1 MGHRA and CDR2 YSYEKL come from the germline V gene. This CDR3 reads CASSLTRDRGYYEQYF. CDR3 sequence (DNA): TGCGCCAGCAGCCTTACCAGGGACAGGGGCTACTACGAGCAGTACTTC.

The rearrangement joins TRBV18 to TRBJ1-2; D call uncertain. With 3 bases removed from V and 6 bases from J, the gap between germline ends came to 5 bases. This CDR3 has 11 amino acids. CDR1 and CDR2 (germline): KGHSH, LQKENI. The CDR3 loop reads CASSPSDGYTF. The CDR3 coding sequence is TGTGCCAGCTCACCTTCCGATGGCTACACCTTC.

The chain recombines TRBV19 with TRBJ1-5; D call uncertain. Germline loops: CDR1 LNHDA, CDR2 SQIVND (reference sequence). Trimming left V 4 bases short and J 7 bases short, with 14 bases between. The CDR3 is made up of 14 amino acids. This CDR3 reads CASSKERERQPQHF. Written as DNA, the CDR3 is TGTGCCAGTAGTAAGGAGAGGGAACGGCAGCCCCAGCATTTT.

This clone appeared a single time. The chain couples TRBV27 to TRBJ1-1; tentative D call: TRBD1 (5 bases). Germline CDR1 MNHEY, CDR2 SMNVEV (reference sequence). CDR3 size: 15 residues. V was cut by 2 bases and J by 2 bases, with 12 bases left in between. CDR3: CASSLGEGVNTEAFF. As DNA, the CDR3 is TGTGCCAGCAGTTTAGGTGAAGGGGTCAACACTGAAGCTTTCTTT.

This chain joins TRBV11-2 and TRBJ2-5; D gene ambiguous. CDR1 and CDR2 from the germline V gene are SGHAT and FQNNGV. The CDR3 runs to 13 residues. The V end lost 0 bases, the J end lost 3 bases, and 5 bases lay between the germline ends. The CDR3 region has the DNA TGTGCCAGCAGCTTAGATCGTGAAGAGACCCAGTACTTC. As protein: CASSLDREETQYF.

This chain links TRBV28 with TRBJ2-7; 10 bases agree with TRBD2. V lost 3 bases, J lost 3 bases, and 5 bases stayed unmatched. CDR3 length equals 15 residues. Per the germline V gene, CDR1 is MDHEN and CDR2 is SYDVKM. CDR3 sequence reads: CASSFSLAGGYEQYF. CDR3 sequence (DNA): TGTGCCAGCAGTTTCTCCTTAGCGGGAGGCTACGAGCAGTACTTC.

This rearrangement joins TRBV29-1 to TRBJ2-6; 10 nucleotides agree with TRBD2. CDR3 size: 22 residues. From germline, CDR1 is SQVTM and CDR2 ANQGSEA. V lost 4 bases, J lost 4 bases, and 25 bases stayed unmatched. The CDR3 loop reads CSVAYTPASGSRAPAGANVLTF. The DNA for the CDR3 is TGCAGCGTTGCGTATACCCCGGCTAGCGGGAGTAGGGCCCCGGCGGGGGCCAACGTCCTGACTTTC.

The chain joins TRBV25-1 to TRBJ2-3; the match to TRBD2 covers 7 bases. There are 14 residues in the CDR3. The V gene end was trimmed by 6 bases and the J gene end by 2 bases; junction bases not matched to a gene: 5. Germline V gives CDR1 MGHDK, CDR2 SYGVNS. For the CDR3, the DNA is TGTGCCAGCAGCCGGACTAGGGCCACAGATACGCAGTATTTT. Its protein is CASSRTRATDTQYF.

This clone has just one count. The chain links TRBV5-1 to TRBJ2-3; 12 bases align to TRBD2. This CDR3 contains 17 residues. CDR1 and CDR2 (germline): SGHRS, YFSETQ. Unmatched junction bases numbered 7, after V lost 3 bases and J lost 2 bases. The CDR3 DNA follows: TGCGCCAGCAGCTCCGGACTAGCGGGAACTTACACAGATACGCAGTATTTT. It specifies CASSSGLAGTYTDTQYF.

V usage is TRBV28 and J usage is TRBJ1-3; possible D gene TRBD1, 6 bases. The V end was cut by 7 bases, the J end by 2 bases, with 12 bases between. Germline loops: CDR1 MDHEN, CDR2 SYDVKM. CDR3 length: 14 amino acids. The CDR3 reads CASTLGGAGNTIYF. DNA for the CDR3: TGTGCCAGCACCCTAGGGGGGGCTGGAAACACCATATATTTT.

The J gene is TRBJ2-5, the V gene TRBV28; maybe TRBD2 (6 bases). Germline V CDR1 and CDR2: MDHEN, SYDVKM. This CDR3 is built from 16 residues. Deletions cut 2 bases from V and 2 bases from J, with 15 bases between. Here the CDR3 DNA reads TGTGCCAGCAGTTTAGAGGCTAGCGTTTTACAAGAGACCCAGTACTTC. Translated: CASSLEASVLQETQYF.

The rearrangement joins TRBV6-6 to TRBJ1-1; maybe TRBD1 (5 bases). This CDR3 spans 13 amino acids. Germline assignment: CDR1 MNHNY and CDR2 SVGAGI (reference sequence). Trimming shortened V by 5 bases and J by 5 bases, and 12 bases separated the two germline ends. The CDR3 sequence is CASSPFRETEAFF. DNA of the CDR3: TGTGCCAGCAGTCCCTTCAGGGAAACTGAAGCTTTCTTT.

The chain links TRBV14 to TRBJ2-1, with 7 bases that match TRBD1. This CDR3 region has 16 residues. The V and J ends lost 4 bases and 0 bases, in that order; junction bases with no gene match: 6. CDR1 and CDR2 from the germline V gene are SGHDN and FVKESK. DNA for the CDR3: TGTGCCAGCAGCCGAAGGACAGGACTCTCCTACAATGAGCAGTTCTTC. As protein: CASSRRTGLSYNEQFF. The entire variable domain, with the rest obtained from reference TRBV14 and TRBJ2-1, is as follows: EAGVTQFPSHSVIEKGQTVTLRCDPISGHDNLYWYRRVMGKEIKFLLHFVKESKQDESGMPNNRFLAERTGGTYSTLKVQPAELEDSGVYFCASSRRTGLSYNEQFFGPGTRLTVL.

The chain is built from TRBV18 and TRBJ1-1; TRBD1 matches at 7 bases. The ends lost 5 bases at V and 2 bases at J; junction bases unmatched: 14. Germline values: CDR1 KGHSH, CDR2 LQKENI. The CDR3 consists of 17 residues. CDR3 coding DNA: TGTGCCAGCTCAGCTACAGGGGCCCGGCAGGCAAACACTGAAGCTTTCTTT. Amino acid sequence: CASSATGARQANTEAFF.

The chain carries TRBV5-1 and TRBJ2-5; 10 bases line up with TRBD2. The germline V gene has CDR1 SGHRS and CDR2 YFSETQ. V lost 3 bases to trimming and J lost 1 base; unmatched junction nucleotides: 6. The CDR3 is 16 residues long. DNA of the CDR3: TGCGCCAGCAGCTATAGACTAGCGGGTGCCCAAGAGACCCAGTACTTC. Encoded protein: CASSYRLAGAQETQYF.

This chain joins TRBV30 and TRBJ2-5; 8 nucleotides agree with TRBD2. The CDR3 is made up of 14 amino acids. V lost 3 bases to trimming and J lost 1 base; unmatched junction nucleotides: 4. Germline CDR1 and CDR2: GTSNPN and SVGIG (reference sequence). CDR3 loop: CAWSRTSGQETQYF. The CDR3 nucleotides read TGTGCCTGGAGCCGCACTAGCGGCCAAGAGACCCAGTACTTC.

This clone was seen more than once but under ten times. The chain combines TRBV7-2 with TRBJ1-5; tentative D call: TRBD1 (6 bases). This CDR3 contains 13 residues. Trimming removed 3 bases from V and 6 bases from J, with 9 bases in between. Germline V gene data show CDR1 as SGHTA and CDR2 as FQGNSA. Here the CDR3 DNA reads TGTGCCAGCAGCTTGGACAGAGTTCAGCCCCAGCATTTT. It codes for CASSLDRVQPQHF.

The gene calls are TRBV6-5 and TRBJ1-5, with 7 bases fitting TRBD1. The CDR3 length is 15 residues. The ends lost 2 bases at V and 7 bases at J; junction bases unmatched: 8. Germline CDR1 is MNHEY and CDR2 is SVGAGI. The CDR3 loop is CASSYGQDLEQPQHF. DNA for the CDR3: TGTGCCAGCAGTTACGGACAGGACCTAGAACAGCCCCAGCATTTT.

This rearrangement joins TRBV4-2 to TRBJ1-2, with TRBD1 matching 8 bases. V shed 1 base, J shed 4 bases, and the junction held 8 bases outside the gene matches. The CDR3 contains 16 residues. The germline gives CDR1 LGHNA, CDR2 YNFKEQ. CDR3: CASSQARDRSSYGYTF. The DNA for the CDR3 is TGTGCCAGCAGCCAAGCCCGGGACAGGAGTTCCTATGGCTACACCTTC.

This chain links TRBV2 with TRBJ2-3; D is uncertain. The CDR3 spans 12 residues. The V end was cut by 6 bases, the J end by 1 base, with 5 bases between. Germline V gene data show CDR1 as SNHLY and CDR2 as FYNNEI. CDR3 region: CASRSGTDTQYF. The CDR3 bases are TGTGCCAGCAGGTCAGGCACAGATACGCAGTATTTT.

The chain has TRBV5-6 and TRBJ2-2, with D possibly TRBD2 on 6 matching bases. V lost 0 bases and J 6 bases, leaving 15 bases between the germline ends. The CDR3 has 16 amino acids. CDR1 is SGHDT and CDR2 is YYEEEE in the germline V gene. The CDR3 region has the DNA TGTGCCAGCAGCTTGGCCAGGCATGGGAGGTCCGGGGAGCTGTTTTTT. It is translated as CASSLARHGRSGELFF.

This clone came up once. The V call is TRBV28, the J call TRBJ1-2; the D gene is possibly TRBD1 (5 bases). The V end lost 6 bases, the J end lost 5 bases, and 13 bases lay between the germline ends. The CDR3 sequence is 13 residues long. Germline V gene data show CDR1 as MDHEN and CDR2 as SYDVKM. CDR3 coding DNA: TGTGCCAGCAGCCCTGACAGAGAATATGGCTACACCTTC. It encodes CASSPDREYGYTF.

The chain joins TRBV6-6 to TRBJ1-1; 11 bases align to TRBD1. With 4 bases clipped from V and 5 bases from J, the junction kept 6 bases outside the gene matches. The CDR3 spans 15 residues. Germline values: CDR1 MNHNY, CDR2 SVGAGI (reference sequence). Here the CDR3 reads CASSSRTGGFTEAFF. CDR3 sequence (DNA): TGTGCCAGCAGTTCTCGGACAGGGGGCTTTACTGAAGCTTTCTTT.